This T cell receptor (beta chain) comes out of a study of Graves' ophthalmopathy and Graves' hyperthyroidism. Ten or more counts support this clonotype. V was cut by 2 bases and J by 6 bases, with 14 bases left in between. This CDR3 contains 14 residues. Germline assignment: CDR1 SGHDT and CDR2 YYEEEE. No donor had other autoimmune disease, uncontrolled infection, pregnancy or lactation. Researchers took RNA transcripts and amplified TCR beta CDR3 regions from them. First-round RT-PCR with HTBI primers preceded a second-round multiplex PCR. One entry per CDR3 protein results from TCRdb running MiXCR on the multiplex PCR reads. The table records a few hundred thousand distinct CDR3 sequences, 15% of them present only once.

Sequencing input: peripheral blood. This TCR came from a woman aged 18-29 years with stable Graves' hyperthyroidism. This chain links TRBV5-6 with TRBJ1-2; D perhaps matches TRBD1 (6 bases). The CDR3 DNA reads TGTGCCAGCAGCTTTCCCGGGACAACGAATGGCTACACCTTC. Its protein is CASSFPGTTNGYTF.